This entry concerns a single TCR beta chain. Its matching antigen is unknown. This sample is drawn from a study of vaccination and CD4 T cells after COVID-19. Cultured CD4+ T cell DNA was sequenced using the Oncomine TCR Beta short-read assay. TCRdb reprocessed the PCR reads with MiXCR, giving one entry per CDR3 protein. Counted here are around 18,000 distinct CDR3 sequences, over 50% occurring once; the ten biggest clones make up 20% to 25%. The time point denotes: late sampling 161 to 241 days after vaccination in a few convalescent patients. Treatment indicated: roughly ten-day PBMC culture with coronavirus spike peptide pools or control peptides (ViraFEST assay). The CDR3 sequence is 17 residues long. V was pared by 3 bases and J by 2 bases, with 9 bases of the junction left unmatched. Germline CDR1 MGHDK, CDR2 SYGVNS.

Sequenced material: CD4+ T cells from blood, cultured in vitro, taken about 7 months after SARS-CoV-2 vaccination. This clonotype was obtained from a human donor who had recovered from COVID-19. The chain combines TRBV25-1 with TRBJ2-3, with 9 nucleotides matching TRBD2. CDR3 nucleotide sequence: TGTGCCAGCAGTGACGATAGCGGGAGTAAATTCACAGATACGCAGTATTTT. Residues: CASSDDSGSKFTDTQYF.